The rows below give T cell receptor beta chains drawn from one sample of a study of beta chain features in type 1 diabetes. Here immunoSEQ multiplex PCR was the method, and the copy in TCRdb shows in-frame clones only, minus some. The sample yields 250,000 to 350,000 clones, roughly 11% seen once. The material sequenced was naive CD4+ T cells from blood. The receptor source for this set is a woman in her twenties or thirties in good health. Each CDR3 is given with its conserved first and last residue. Fields, in order: J gene, V gene, D gene, CDR3 length, clone size, CDR3 protein, CDR3 DNA. D genes are given only for firm matches. The size entry is marked missing in some rows and otherwise reads once, few, many or a size class.

J: TRBJ2-6
V: TRBV5-1
D: NA
length: 15
size: few
CDR3: CASSTGPSGANVLTF
DNA: TGCGCCAGCTCTACAGGGCCCTCTGGGGCCAACGTCCTGACTTTC

J: TRBJ2-1
V: TRBV7-9
D: TRBD2
length: 16
size: few
CDR3: CASSFRLAATSGEQFF
DNA: TGTGCCAGCAGCTTTAGACTAGCGGCGACCTCAGGTGAGCAGTTCTTC

J: TRBJ2-1
V: TRBV9
D: NA
length: 15
size: NA
CDR3: CASSIWGEFYNEQFF
DNA: TGTGCCAGCAGTATTTGGGGGGAGTTCTACAATGAGCAGTTCTTC

J: TRBJ2-5
V: TRBV2
D: TRBD2
length: 16
size: NA
CDR3: CASSESRLAVGETQYF
DNA: TGTGCCAGCAGTGAATCTAGACTAGCGGTGGGAGAGACCCAGTACTTC

J: TRBJ2-1
V: TRBV29-1
D: NA
length: 14
size: few
CDR3: CSVAASGIYNEQFF
DNA: TGCAGCGTTGCGGCCAGCGGAATCTACAATGAGCAGTTCTTC

J: TRBJ2-3
V: TRBV20-1
D: NA
length: 11
size: NA
CDR3: CSAGDGDTQYF
DNA: TGCAGTGCTGGCGACGGGGATACGCAGTATTTT

J: TRBJ1-1
V: TRBV30
D: TRBD1
length: 12
size: once
CDR3: CAWSRQGDEAFF
DNA: TGTGCCTGGAGTCGACAGGGGGATGAAGCTTTCTTT

J: TRBJ2-1
V: TRBV7-9
D: TRBD2
length: 15
size: few
CDR3: CASSATSGVSNEQFF
DNA: TGTGCCAGCAGCGCCACTAGCGGCGTATCCAATGAGCAGTTCTTC

J: TRBJ2-7
V: TRBV5-1
D: NA
length: 14
size: few
CDR3: CASSGGGSSYEQYF
DNA: TGCGCCAGCAGCGGTGGGGGGAGCTCCTACGAGCAGTACTTC

J: TRBJ1-1
V: TRBV30
D: NA
length: 13
size: NA
CDR3: CAWRGGLNTEAFF
DNA: TGTGCCTGGCGGGGGGGTTTGAACACTGAAGCTTTCTTT

J: TRBJ2-2
V: TRBV19
D: NA
length: 16
size: NA
CDR3: CASSISGQTNTGELFF
DNA: TGTGCCAGTAGTATATCTGGACAGACCAACACCGGGGAGCTGTTTTTT

J: TRBJ2-1
V: TRBV4-1
D: TRBD2
length: 16
size: few
CDR3: CASSQDPSGRAYEQFF
DNA: TGCGCCAGCAGCCAAGATCCTAGCGGGAGGGCTTATGAGCAGTTCTTC

J: TRBJ2-5
V: TRBV10-3
D: TRBD2
length: 13
size: few
CDR3: CASGTSGQETQYF
DNA: TGTGCCAGTGGGACTAGCGGCCAAGAGACCCAGTACTTC

J: TRBJ1-1
V: TRBV5-1
D: TRBD1
length: 15
size: NA
CDR3: CASSDRDRGGSEAFF
DNA: TGCGCCAGCAGCGACCGGGACAGGGGTGGTAGTGAAGCTTTCTTT

J: TRBJ1-1
V: TRBV5-4
D: NA
length: 14
size: few
CDR3: CASSLDREGTEAFF
DNA: TGTGCCAGCAGCTTGGACAGGGAGGGCACTGAAGCTTTCTTT

J: TRBJ2-7
V: TRBV7-9
D: NA
length: 13
size: few
CDR3: CASSLTGTYEQYF
DNA: TGTGCCAGCAGCTTAACAGGGACCTACGAGCAGTACTTC